This T cell receptor (delta chain) was sequenced during a study of Vδ1+ human thymocytes. About this clone: The target antigen is unknown.

In germline, CDR1 is TSWWSYY, CDR2 QGS. Trimming left V 0 bases short and J 9 bases short, with 14 bases between. The CDR3 is made up of 14 amino acids. Extracted RNA was reverse transcribed into cDNA. The CDR3 regions were amplified by multiplex PCR from V-gene primers to a constant-region primer. TCRdb reprocessed the multiplex PCR reads using CATT. The sample records roughly 76,000 delta-chain clones, about 30% being singletons. Study observations and caveats: Highly polyclonal TRG and TRD repertoires with Gaussian CDR3 length distributions appeared in thymus.

V gene TRDV1 combines with J gene TRDJ1; D gene ambiguous. The sequence was collected from a boy under two years old who had congenital heart surgery. The sample consisted of Vdelta1+ gamma-delta thymocytes from the thymus. This sample's subset: FACS-sorted CD3+ TCRalphabeta- TCRVdelta1+ TCRVdelta2- thymocytes. The CDR3 DNA is TGTGCTCTTGGGGAACTCACTTGTGGGAATCAACTCATCTTT. Translated: CALGELTCGNQLIF.